The rows below give T cell receptor beta chains drawn from one sample of a study of graft-versus-host responses after intestinal transplantation. Their target antigens are unknown. Generated by immunoSEQ multiplex PCR, the TCRdb table keeps only in-frame clones and is missing some. The data hold 130,000 or so clones, with more than 80% observed a single time. The material sequenced was unstimulated CD4+ T cells sorted from spleen or lymph node cells, taken before intestinal transplant. All receptors derive from a human donor who received an intestinal transplant. Each CDR3 is given with its conserved first and last residue. The D gene is left open where the match is weak. A clone size is listed for some rows: how often the clone was seen (once, few, many), or a class if it is expanded.

v_gene: TRBV6-1
abundance: .
d_gene: .
j_gene: TRBJ2-2
CDR3nt: TGTGCCAGCAGTGAAGAAACTAGCACAGGTACCGGGGAGCTGTTTTTT
CDR3aa: CASSEETSTGTGELFF

v_gene: TRBV6-6
abundance: .
d_gene: .
j_gene: TRBJ1-3
CDR3nt: TGTGCCAGCAGGATGGCGGACTCCAGGGACACCATATATTTT
CDR3aa: CASRMADSRDTIYF

v_gene: TRBV5-1
abundance: .
d_gene: TRBD1
j_gene: TRBJ2-1
CDR3nt: TGCGCCAGCAATTGGGGACAGGGGTCCCATGAGCAGTTCTTC
CDR3aa: CASNWGQGSHEQFF

v_gene: TRBV6-5
abundance: .
d_gene: .
j_gene: TRBJ1-4
CDR3nt: TGTGCCAGCAGACAAGGGTGGTTAAGTGAAAAACTGTTTTTT
CDR3aa: CASRQGWLSEKLFF

v_gene: TRBV30
abundance: .
d_gene: .
j_gene: TRBJ1-2
CDR3nt: TGTGCCTGGAGCCGTAACAGGGCCCAGGGCTACACCTTC
CDR3aa: CAWSRNRAQGYTF

v_gene: TRBV27
abundance: .
d_gene: .
j_gene: TRBJ1-6
CDR3nt: TGTGCCAGCAGTTTATCGGGCAGTTATAATTCACCCCTCCACTTT
CDR3aa: CASSLSGSYNSPLHF

v_gene: TRBV28
abundance: .
d_gene: .
j_gene: TRBJ1-5
CDR3nt: TGTGCCAGCAGAATCACAGAACATCAGCCCCAGCATTTT
CDR3aa: CASRITEHQPQHF

v_gene: TRBV7-8
abundance: .
d_gene: .
j_gene: TRBJ1-1
CDR3nt: TGTGCCAGCAGCCGGACCGAAAACACTGAAGCTTTCTTT
CDR3aa: CASSRTENTEAFF

v_gene: TRBV7-2
abundance: .
d_gene: .
j_gene: TRBJ2-3
CDR3nt: TGTGCCAGCAGCCTCCGGGCCAATACGCAGTATTTT
CDR3aa: CASSLRANTQYF

v_gene: TRBV6-5
abundance: .
d_gene: TRBD1
j_gene: TRBJ2-2
CDR3nt: TGTGCCAGCAGGGGACAGCTGAACACCGGGGAGCTGTTTTTT
CDR3aa: CASRGQLNTGELFF

v_gene: TRBV5-4
abundance: .
d_gene: .
j_gene: TRBJ2-7
CDR3nt: TGTGCCAGCAGCCGATTTGGGGACTACGAGCAGTACTTC
CDR3aa: CASSRFGDYEQYF

v_gene: TRBV18
abundance: .
d_gene: .
j_gene: TRBJ2-7
CDR3nt: TGTGCCAGCTCACTACAGGGATCCCTCTACGAGCAGTACTTC
CDR3aa: CASSLQGSLYEQYF

v_gene: TRBV5-1
abundance: .
d_gene: .
j_gene: TRBJ2-5
CDR3nt: TGCGCCAGCAGCCTAATCGACAGGGACTACCAAGAGACCCAGTACTTC
CDR3aa: CASSLIDRDYQETQYF

v_gene: TRBV7-9
abundance: .
d_gene: .
j_gene: TRBJ1-1
CDR3nt: TGTGCCAGCAGCTTAGGTTACGGAGGTGGCACTGAAGCTTTCTTT
CDR3aa: CASSLGYGGGTEAFF

v_gene: TRBV5-1
abundance: .
d_gene: TRBD2
j_gene: TRBJ2-7
CDR3nt: TGCGCCAGCAGCCCTTCCGGGGGGGAGTACGAGCAGTACTTC
CDR3aa: CASSPSGGEYEQYF

v_gene: TRBV18
abundance: .
d_gene: TRBD1
j_gene: TRBJ2-2
CDR3nt: TGTGCCAGCTCACCCTTAGGGGGCGCCACCGGGGAGCTGTTTTTT
CDR3aa: CASSPLGGATGELFF

v_gene: TRBV5-8
abundance: .
d_gene: .
j_gene: TRBJ2-1
CDR3nt: TGTGCCAGCAGCATAGGGCGGTTCAGGCCCAATGAGCAGTTCTTC
CDR3aa: CASSIGRFRPNEQFF

v_gene: TRBV19
abundance: .
d_gene: .
j_gene: TRBJ1-2
CDR3nt: TGTGCCAGTAGTATAGAGGGGGGGCGAGCGGCGGCTAACTATGGCTACACCTTC
CDR3aa: CASSIEGGRAAANYGYTF

v_gene: TRBV30
abundance: .
d_gene: TRBD2
j_gene: TRBJ2-1
CDR3nt: TGTGCCTGGAAGGGCGGGGGGGCTTACAATGAGCAGTTCTTC
CDR3aa: CAWKGGGAYNEQFF

v_gene: TRBV18
abundance: .
d_gene: .
j_gene: TRBJ1-1
CDR3nt: TGTGCCAGCGCGACTGAAACTAACACTGAAGCTTTCTTT
CDR3aa: CASATETNTEAFF

v_gene: TRBV28
abundance: few
d_gene: .
j_gene: TRBJ2-7
CDR3nt: TGTGCCAGCAGTTGGGCCGGGCCTTTGTACGAGCAGTACTTC
CDR3aa: CASSWAGPLYEQYF

v_gene: TRBV18
abundance: .
d_gene: .
j_gene: TRBJ1-4
CDR3nt: TGTGCCAGCTCACCACAACCGGGGGTAGGAGAAAAACTGTTTTTT
CDR3aa: CASSPQPGVGEKLFF

v_gene: TRBV7-8
abundance: once
d_gene: TRBD1
j_gene: TRBJ1-5
CDR3nt: TGTGCCAGCAGCTACGGACAGGGTGGGGGTCAGCCCCAGCATTTT
CDR3aa: CASSYGQGGGQPQHF

v_gene: TRBV7-9
abundance: few
d_gene: .
j_gene: TRBJ1-2
CDR3nt: TGTGCCAGCAGCCGTGGTGGGAACGAGTTCTCTGGCTACACCTTC
CDR3aa: CASSRGGNEFSGYTF

v_gene: TRBV11-2
abundance: .
d_gene: .
j_gene: TRBJ2-3
CDR3nt: TGTGCCAGCAGCTTAGACATGGTCGTAGATACGCAGTATTTT
CDR3aa: CASSLDMVVDTQYF

v_gene: TRBV19
abundance: .
d_gene: .
j_gene: TRBJ2-2
CDR3nt: TGTGCCAGTACCATCCGGGACGGCACCGGGGAGCTGTTTTTT
CDR3aa: CASTIRDGTGELFF

v_gene: TRBV2
abundance: .
d_gene: TRBD1
j_gene: TRBJ1-5
CDR3nt: TGTGCCAGCGCAGGGGGCGGGCGACAGCCCCAGCATTTT
CDR3aa: CASAGGGRQPQHF

v_gene: TRBV7-8
abundance: .
d_gene: .
j_gene: TRBJ2-1
CDR3nt: TGTGCCAGCAGCCAAACGGGCAATGAGCAGTTCTTC
CDR3aa: CASSQTGNEQFF

v_gene: TRBV5-6
abundance: few
d_gene: TRBD1
j_gene: TRBJ2-4
CDR3nt: TGTGCCAGCAGCGTGGGACAGCAACTAAACATTCAGTACTTC
CDR3aa: CASSVGQQLNIQYF

v_gene: TRBV6-1
abundance: once
d_gene: TRBD2
j_gene: TRBJ2-1
CDR3nt: TGTGCCAGCAGTGAAGCCCTAGCGGGTGGGAATGAGCAGTTCTTC
CDR3aa: CASSEALAGGNEQFF

v_gene: TRBV28
abundance: .
d_gene: .
j_gene: TRBJ2-2
CDR3nt: TGTGCCAGCAGTTCCCCTCTGAGAACCGGGGAGCTGTTTTTT
CDR3aa: CASSSPLRTGELFF

v_gene: TRBV9
abundance: .
d_gene: TRBD1
j_gene: TRBJ1-3
CDR3nt: TGTGCCAGCAGCGTAGAGGGGACAGGGGAGAACACCATATATTTT
CDR3aa: CASSVEGTGENTIYF

v_gene: TRBV4-1
abundance: .
d_gene: .
j_gene: TRBJ1-2
CDR3nt: TGCGCCAGCAGCCAAGATCGGTATGGCTACACCTTC
CDR3aa: CASSQDRYGYTF

v_gene: TRBV6-6
abundance: .
d_gene: .
j_gene: TRBJ2-7
CDR3nt: TGTGCCAGCGGATCGAGAGACGTCGGCTACGAGCAGTACTTC
CDR3aa: CASGSRDVGYEQYF

v_gene: TRBV18
abundance: .
d_gene: .
j_gene: TRBJ2-7
CDR3nt: TGTGCCAGCTCACCACCTGGAACGTACGAGCAGTACTTC
CDR3aa: CASSPPGTYEQYF

v_gene: TRBV9
abundance: .
d_gene: .
j_gene: TRBJ2-1
CDR3nt: TGTGCCAGCAGCGCGCAGTACAATGAGCAGTTCTTC
CDR3aa: CASSAQYNEQFF

v_gene: TRBV15
abundance: .
d_gene: .
j_gene: TRBJ1-2
CDR3nt: TGTGCCACCAGCCGCCGGACAGAAGGCTACACCTTC
CDR3aa: CATSRRTEGYTF

v_gene: TRBV7-8
abundance: .
d_gene: .
j_gene: TRBJ2-7
CDR3nt: TGTGCCAGCAGCCTTAAGGGCGAAGTCTACGAGCAGTACTTC
CDR3aa: CASSLKGEVYEQYF

v_gene: TRBV7-9
abundance: once
d_gene: .
j_gene: TRBJ1-2
CDR3nt: TGTGCCAGCAGCTTAACCCCAGGCGCCAGTAACTATGGCTACACCTTC
CDR3aa: CASSLTPGASNYGYTF

v_gene: TRBV6-1
abundance: .
d_gene: .
j_gene: TRBJ2-7
CDR3nt: TGTGCCAGCAGTCGAACAAGGATGGTCTACGAGCAGTACTTC
CDR3aa: CASSRTRMVYEQYF

v_gene: TRBV5-4
abundance: .
d_gene: .
j_gene: TRBJ2-7
CDR3nt: TGTGCCAGCAGCTTGGCGCATAACTCCCCTCATTACGAGCAGTACTTC
CDR3aa: CASSLAHNSPHYEQYF

v_gene: TRBV11-2
abundance: .
d_gene: .
j_gene: TRBJ2-7
CDR3nt: TGTGCCAGCAGCTTAGAAACGGCCTACGAGCAGTACTTC
CDR3aa: CASSLETAYEQYF

v_gene: TRBV9
abundance: once
d_gene: .
j_gene: TRBJ2-1
CDR3nt: TGTGCCAGCAGCCCGGACTACAATGAGCAGTTCTTC
CDR3aa: CASSPDYNEQFF

v_gene: TRBV10-1
abundance: .
d_gene: TRBD1
j_gene: TRBJ2-7
CDR3nt: TGCGCCAGCAGTGACGGGACAGGTAGCTACGAGCAGTACTTC
CDR3aa: CASSDGTGSYEQYF

v_gene: TRBV9
abundance: .
d_gene: .
j_gene: TRBJ1-4
CDR3nt: TGTGCCAGCAGCCCCCTAGACAGAACAACTAATGAAAAACTGTTTTTT
CDR3aa: CASSPLDRTTNEKLFF

v_gene: TRBV7-9
abundance: .
d_gene: .
j_gene: TRBJ1-1
CDR3nt: TGTGCCAGCAGCTTACGGGGGGCTGAAGCTTTCTTT
CDR3aa: CASSLRGAEAFF